Presented here are 29 T cell receptor beta chains from one specimen sequenced in a study of T-cell reconstitution after alpha-beta-depleted transplantation in children. TCRbeta library construction was performed incorporating unique molecular identifiers. One entry per CDR3 protein, called by TCRdb with MiXCR from the PCR reads. The sample lists about 160,000 distinct CDR3 sequences; around 10% were seen once. The material was PBMCs, obtained before TCRalphabeta/CD19-depleted stem cell transplant. The origin of the receptors is a boy younger than 10 with acute myeloid leukemia, due to receive a stem cell transplant.

CDR3 protein: CSVTRLAGVDTQYF. The CDR3, as DNA: TGCAGCGTTACCCGACTAGCGGGAGTAGATACGCAGTATTTT. This chain uses TRBV29-1 with TRBJ2-3; 12 bases map to TRBD2. The CDR3 has 14 amino acids. Unmatched junction bases numbered 5, after V lost 5 bases and J lost 5 bases. Germline CDR1 reads SQVTM; CDR2 reads ANQGSEA.

There are a few counts of this clonotype. A single base separates this from a much larger clone, so it may be a read error. This chain joins TRBV20-1 and TRBJ1-2; 12 bases agree with TRBD1. CDR3 length: 12 amino acids. The V gene's germline CDR1 is DFQATT and CDR2 SNEGSKA (reference sequence). The V gene end was trimmed by 6 bases and the J gene end by 12 bases; junction bases not matched to a gene: 8. The CDR3 sequence is CSARDRGQGDTF. CDR3 bases: TGCAGTGCCAGGGACAGGGGGCAAGGCGACACCTTC.

On this clonotype itself: A much larger clone sits a single nucleotide away, making a read error possible. The V and J genes are TRBV20-1 and TRBJ2-7; a possible D gene is TRBD1 (6 bases). V was trimmed by 3 bases and J by 2 bases, leaving 11 bases between them. Germline loops: CDR1 DFQATT, CDR2 SNEGSKA (reference sequence). The CDR3 loop spans 13 amino acids. CDR3 sequence: CSASRDIPYEQYF. The DNA of the CDR3 is TGCAGTGCTAGCCGGGACATCCCCTACGAGCAGTACTTC.

CDR3 bases: TGCTGCTCTAGAGATTCCGGACAGGGGGCCCACAATGAGCAGTTCTTC. It translates to CCSRDSGQGAHNEQFF. This sequence joins TRBV20-1 and TRBJ2-1; TRBD1 matches at 11 bases. The CDR3 covers 16 residues. The germline V gene has CDR1 DFQATT and CDR2 SNEGSKA (reference sequence).

Only a few counts were recorded for this clonotype. Relative to the germline gene, one junction end is altered; a read error may explain this. The V and J genes are TRBV20-1 and TRBJ2-7, with 8 bases that match TRBD1. Germline CDR1 and CDR2: DFQATT and SNEGSKA (reference sequence). The CDR3 runs 16 residues. The chain's CDR3 is CCARAPDRVRPYEQYF. Here the CDR3 DNA reads TGCTGTGCTAGAGCCCCGGACAGGGTTCGTCCCTACGAGCAGTACTTC.

This clonotype was recorded many times. The rearrangement links TRBV20-1 to TRBJ2-5; 10 bases align to TRBD1. Germline CDR1 and CDR2: DFQATT and SNEGSKA (reference sequence). This CDR3 spans 13 amino acids. The CDR3 DNA follows: TGCAGGACAGACAGGGGGCTCCAAGAGACCCAGTACTTC. This gives the protein CRTDRGLQETQYF.

This clonotype was found a few times. J is TRBJ1-1 and V is TRBV18, with unresolved D. Germline loops: CDR1 KGHSH, CDR2 LQKENI. The CDR3 has 15 residues. V lost 0 bases, J lost 4 bases, and 12 bases lay in between. The CDR3 loop is CASSPPTGLGTEAFF. The DNA of the CDR3 is TGTGCCAGCTCACCACCGACCGGGCTGGGCACTGAAGCTTTCTTT.

The sample holds many counts of this clonotype. V usage is TRBV3-1 and J usage is TRBJ1-1, with D hard to call. This CDR3 contains 13 residues. The germline V gene encodes CDR1 LGHDT and CDR2 YNNKEL (reference sequence). V was cut by 6 bases and J by 7 bases, with 15 bases left in between. The CDR3 reads CASRHTGGDEAFF. The CDR3 bases are TGTGCCAGCAGGCATACTGGAGGAGATGAAGCTTTCTTT.

This clonotype was detected many times. The chain has TRBV18 and TRBJ1-1; 8 nucleotides align to TRBD1. The J segment lost 2 bases and the V segment lost 4 bases, leaving 9 bases of the junction unmatched. The CDR3 totals 16 residues. CDR1 is KGHSH and CDR2 is LQKENI in the germline V gene. The DNA for the CDR3 is TGTGCCAGCTCACGAAACCCCGGGACAGGAAACACTGAAGCTTTCTTT. It translates to CASSRNPGTGNTEAFF.

In its sample, this clonotype was seen many times. The J gene is TRBJ2-1, the V gene TRBV20-1; 11 bases agree with TRBD2. Germline lookup yields CDR1 DFQATT and CDR2 SNEGSKA (reference sequence). The CDR3 is 15 residues long. V shed 3 bases, J shed 7 bases, and the junction held 8 bases outside the gene matches. CDR3 coding DNA: TGCAGTGCTAGCAAACTAGCGGGAGTAGTTAATGAGCAGTTCTTC. It is translated as CSASKLAGVVNEQFF.

As concerns this clonotype: This may stem from a read error, because a much larger clone lies one nucleotide away. V is TRBV28 and J is TRBJ1-5; D may be TRBD1 (6 bases). CDR1 is MDHEN and CDR2 is SYDVKM in the germline V gene. The CDR3 length is 14 residues. The CDR3 loop reads CASRFRGGVQPQHF. The DNA of the CDR3 is TGTGCCAGCCGTTTCCGCGGGGGCGTCCAGCCCCAGCATTTT.

In its sample, this clonotype was seen many times. The rearrangement links TRBV28 to TRBJ2-1, with D perhaps TRBD2 (6 bases). Germline V gene data show CDR1 as MDHEN and CDR2 as SYDVKM. The CDR3 is made up of 14 amino acids. V gave up 4 bases and J gave up 2 bases, with 9 bases separating them. In DNA form, the CDR3 reads TGTGCCAGCAGTTCTAGCGATACCTACAATGAGCAGTTCTTC. This codes for CASSSSDTYNEQFF.

This clonotype was seen many times. The rearrangement links TRBV3-2 to TRBJ2-1. TRBV3-2 is a known pseudogene. This CDR3 spans 16 amino acids. In DNA, the CDR3 is TGTGCCAGCAGTAAACCCGAGCGGAGCTCCTACAATGAGCAGTTCTTC. Its protein is CASSKPERSSYNEQFF.

A note on this clonotype: A clone one base away is much larger, so this may be a read error. V and J are TRBV18 and TRBJ1-1, with D unclear. There are 17 residues in the CDR3. The germline gives CDR1 KGHSH, CDR2 LQKENI. With 0 bases removed from V and 1 base from J, the gap between germline ends came to 15 bases. CDR3 coding DNA: TGTGCCAGCTCACCACCCGCGGGAAAGATGGGGAACACTGAAGCTTTCTTT. It specifies CASSPPAGKMGNTEAFF.

The gene calls are TRBV4-1 and TRBJ1-1; D is unclear. V was shortened by 1 base and J by 1 base, with 7 bases between the two germline ends. This CDR3 has 14 amino acids. Looked up from germline, CDR1 is MGHRA and CDR2 is YSYEKL. The CDR3 DNA reads as TGCGCCAGCAGCCAAGTTGGCGCGAACACTGAAGCTTTCTTT. Amino acids: CASSQVGANTEAFF.

This clonotype came up many times. The rearrangement joins TRBV20-1 to TRBJ2-3, with D maybe TRBD2 (6 bases). Germline assignment: CDR1 DFQATT and CDR2 SNEGSKA (reference sequence). V was cut by 6 bases and J by 0 bases, with 13 bases left in between. The CDR3 extends over 14 amino acids. The CDR3 bases are TGCAGTGCCGGGGGAGCCCCTAGCACAGATACGCAGTATTTT. Amino acid sequence: CSAGGAPSTDTQYF.

This clonotype was seen repeatedly, ten times or more. The V and J genes are TRBV6-1 and TRBJ2-7; D is perhaps TRBD1 (6 bases). V was cut by 6 bases and J by 1 base, with 10 bases left in between. The CDR3 totals 13 residues. Germline-derived CDR1 and CDR2 are MNHNS and SASEGT. CDR3 region: CASRETGSYEQYF. The CDR3 DNA follows: TGTGCCAGCAGAGAGACAGGTTCCTACGAGCAGTACTTC.

The J gene is TRBJ2-1, the V gene TRBV7-6; 8 nucleotides align to TRBD2. CDR1 and CDR2 (germline): SGHVS, FNYEAQ. The CDR3 extends over 17 amino acids. V dropped 5 bases and J dropped 3; count of bases not matched to a gene: 12. CDR3: CASSLRVTGGFYNEQFF. The CDR3 nucleotides are TGTGCCAGCAGCCTACGCGTGACGGGGGGGTTCTACAATGAGCAGTTCTTC. Full variable domain (outside the CDR3, taken from reference TRBV7-6 and TRBJ2-1): GAGVSQSPRYKVTKRGQDVALRCDPISGHVSLYWYRQALGQGPEFLTYFNYEAQQDKSGLPNDRFSAERPEGSISTLTIQRTEQRDSAMYRCASSLRVTGGFYNEQFFGPGTRLTVL.

This clonotype has at least ten counts. CDR3 region: CASSLVASGRYYNEQFF. As DNA, the CDR3 is TGCGCCAGCAGCCTCGTGGCTAGCGGGAGGTACTACAATGAGCAGTTCTTC. The chain recombines TRBV5-1 with TRBJ2-1; 11 nucleotides line up with TRBD2. V trimming: 4 bases; J trimming: 3 bases; junction bases outside the gene matches: 9. Germline-derived CDR1 and CDR2 are SGHRS and YFSETQ. The CDR3 spans 17 residues.

For this clonotype: One base away lies a much larger clone, so this may be a sequencing read error. The chain links TRBV3-1 to TRBJ1-2, with D possibly matching TRBD1 (5 bases). This CDR3 spans 15 amino acids. The V gene's germline CDR1 is LGHDT and CDR2 YNNKEL (reference sequence). The CDR3 sequence: CASSHAGRANYGDTF. In DNA form, the CDR3 reads TGTGCCAGCAGCCACGCCGGCAGGGCGAACTATGGCGACACCTTC.

This clonotype was observed at least ten times. J is TRBJ2-7 and V is TRBV27; D remains ambiguous. There are 12 residues in the CDR3. Trimming stripped 1 base from V and 6 bases from J, with 7 bases between. The germline V gene has CDR1 MNHEY and CDR2 SMNVEV (reference sequence). The CDR3 is CASSLLGAEQYF. The CDR3 DNA follows: TGTGCCAGCAGTTTATTAGGCGCCGAGCAGTACTTC.

This clonotype was observed many times. V and J are TRBV27 and TRBJ1-6; D is uncertain. The CDR3 is 16 residues long. Germline V lookup: CDR1 MNHEY, CDR2 SMNVEV (reference sequence). V dropped 0 bases and J dropped 5 bases, with 11 bases sitting between them. The DNA for the CDR3 is TGTGCCAGCAGTTTATCTCCATACTCGAATAATTCACCCCTCCACTTT. Encoded protein: CASSLSPYSNNSPLHF.

This clonotype was seen repeatedly, ten times or more. The CDR3, as DNA: TGCAGCGCGAGGACTAGCGCTACCTACGAGCAGTACTTC. Translating it yields CSARTSATYEQYF. The rearrangement uses TRBV29-1 and TRBJ2-7, with TRBD2 matching over 9 bases. Germline lookup yields CDR1 SQVTM and CDR2 ANQGSEA. J was trimmed by 2 bases and V by 7 bases; bases with no gene match: 6. This CDR3 contains 13 residues.

This clonotype was observed at least ten times. The chain is built from TRBV2 and TRBJ2-5; TRBD1 agrees at 11 bases. Germline assignment: CDR1 SNHLY and CDR2 FYNNEI. J was trimmed by 4 bases and V by 4 bases; bases with no gene match: 5. The CDR3 is made up of 15 amino acids. CDR3 amino acids: CASSGWTGGVETQYF. CDR3 DNA sequence: TGTGCCAGCAGTGGATGGACAGGGGGCGTAGAGACCCAGTACTTC.

This clonotype was counted many times. The rearrangement joins TRBV14 to TRBJ2-7; the match to TRBD2 covers 8 bases. The CDR3 spans 15 residues. Germline assignment: CDR1 SGHDN and CDR2 FVKESK. V was pared by 0 bases and J by 3 bases, with 4 bases of the junction left unmatched. For the CDR3, the DNA is TGTGCCAGCAGCCAAGACCAGCGGGAGAGCTACGAGCAGTACTTC. It translates to CASSQDQRESYEQYF.

This clonotype was found many times. V and J are TRBV29-1 and TRBJ1-1; D remains ambiguous. The CDR3 spans 15 residues. The germline V gene has CDR1 SQVTM and CDR2 ANQGSEA. Trimming shortened V by 6 bases and J by 3 bases, and 20 bases separated the two germline ends. The CDR3: CSVATRLEVYTEAFF. In nucleotides, the CDR3 is TGCAGCGTCGCCACGCGTCTAGAAGTGTACACTGAAGCTTTCTTT.

This clonotype has at least ten counts. The rearrangement links TRBV11-2 to TRBJ1-2; unclear D gene. Trimming shortened V by 4 bases and J by 0 bases, and 9 bases separated the two germline ends. CDR1 is SGHAT, CDR2 FQNNGV, per germline. CDR3 length: 14 residues. DNA for the CDR3: TGTGCCAGCAGCTCCGCGGGAGCTAACTATGGCTACACCTTC. This codes for CASSSAGANYGYTF.

There are a few counts of this clonotype. This rearrangement joins TRBV20-1 to TRBJ1-4, with 8 bases that match TRBD1. Germline V gene data show CDR1 as DFQATT and CDR2 as SNEGSKA (reference sequence). The V and J ends lost 6 bases and 1 base, in that order; junction bases with no gene match: 7. The CDR3 spans 15 residues. This CDR3 reads CSAGQAKGTNEKLFF. The DNA of the CDR3 is TGCAGTGCGGGACAGGCTAAAGGAACTAATGAAAAACTGTTTTTT.

This clonotype was picked up many times. The gene calls are TRBV11-1 and TRBJ2-2; 7 positions match TRBD2. The germline V gene has CDR1 SGHAT and CDR2 FQDESV (reference sequence). The CDR3 extends over 20 amino acids. V shed 4 bases and J 2 bases; nucleotides not matched to a gene: 19. CDR3 in amino acids: CASSSVGRTGTTLNTGELFF. The CDR3 DNA reads as TGTGCCAGCAGCTCTGTGGGGCGTACCGGGACTACACTAAACACCGGGGAGCTGTTTTTT.